These 4 T cell receptor beta chains were sequenced from one sample in a study of blood T cell repertoires in COVID-19. The table came from immunoSEQ multiplex PCR; TCRdb's copy has only in-frame clones and leaves some out. The table has around 40,000 clones, about nine tenths seen once; the top ten hold approximately 14%. Sequences were obtained from peripheral blood. Receptors originate from a human donor in a cohort sampled during active COVID-19.

The chain employs TRBV30 and TRBJ1-1; D is undetermined. The V gene lost 4 bases and the J gene lost 0 bases, with 9 bases spanning the gap. This CDR3 is 13 amino acids long. Germline assignment: CDR1 GTSNPN and CDR2 SVGIG (reference sequence). CDR3 in amino acids: CAWKRRLNTEAFF. CDR3 in DNA: TGTGCCTGGAAGCGCAGACTGAACACTGAAGCTTTCTTT.

This clone has more than one count but fewer than ten. The V and J genes are TRBV12-3 or TRBV12-4 and TRBJ2-7; a possible D gene is TRBD1 (6 bases). The CDR3 extends over 12 amino acids. Trimming cost V 5 bases and J 7 bases, with 12 bases left between them. DNA for the CDR3: TGTGCCAGCAGTAACCTTGGGACAGAGCAGTACTTC. This encodes CASSNLGTEQYF.

The chain recombines TRBV6-2 or TRBV6-3 with TRBJ2-3; D call uncertain. The CDR3 has 12 residues. Germline loops: CDR1 MNHEY, CDR2 SVGEGT. Trimming stripped 6 bases from V and 5 bases from J, with 9 bases between. CDR3 sequence reads: CASSLMRDTQYF. The CDR3 region has the DNA TGTGCCAGCAGCCTCATGCGAGATACGCAGTATTTT.

This chain connects TRBV4-1 to TRBJ2-7, with 9 positions matching TRBD1. Per germline, CDR1 MGHRA and CDR2 YSYEKL. This CDR3 contains 16 residues. Trimming took 1 base from V and 4 from J; bases not matched to a gene: 8. The CDR3 nucleotides read TGCGCCAGCAGCCAAGCCAAACAGGGGGCAGGGTACGAGCAGTACTTC. Amino acid sequence: CASSQAKQGAGYEQYF.